This T cell receptor (beta chain) was documented in a study of blood T cell repertoires in COVID-19. In the study overall: Acute and convalescent COVID-19 samples came from the United States, Italy and Spain.

In the original analysis: Amplifying reference gene primers gave estimates of nucleated cell counts. The data were produced by immunoSEQ multiplex PCR, yet TCRdb's version contains in-frame clones alone and is incomplete. D and trimming come from the DNA, and the V and J calls and clone size come from that table. Of roughly 150,000 clones in the sample, approximately 78% are singletons; the top ten hold less than 5%. V gave up 8 bases and J gave up 8 bases, with 16 bases separating them. Germline assignment: CDR1 MRHNA and CDR2 SNTAGT. The CDR3 loop spans 13 amino acids. This receptor was taken from a woman of 80 years or more with acute or convalescent COVID-19. The chain uses TRBV6-4 and TRBJ1-5, with D unresolved. Sequencing used peripheral blood. The CDR3 DNA follows: TGTGCCAGCCACCCGCCGGGGAAGGAGCCCCAGCATTTT. Amino acids: CASHPPGKEPQHF.